This TCR beta chain originates from a study of blood T cell repertoires in COVID-19. CDR1 and CDR2 from the germline V gene are KGHSH and LQKENI. With 5 bases removed from V and 4 bases from J, the gap between germline ends came to 9 bases. CDR3 size: 12 residues. In the authors' workflow: Reference gene primer amplification yielded estimated nucleated cell counts. Data came from immunoSEQ multiplex PCR; TCRdb stores just in-frame clones and leaves some out. That table is the source of V, J and clone size, and D and trimming were worked out from the DNA. This repertoire shows roughly 300,000 clones, 80% to 90% found once; its top ten account for more than 1.3%.

The clonotype was recovered from a woman between 40 and 50 years old who had recovered from COVID-19. This chain uses TRBV18 with TRBJ2-7; D unresolved. The sample was peripheral blood. CDR3 in amino acids: CASSSKSYEQYF. As DNA, the CDR3 is TGTGCCAGCTCATCTAAGTCGTACGAGCAGTACTTC.